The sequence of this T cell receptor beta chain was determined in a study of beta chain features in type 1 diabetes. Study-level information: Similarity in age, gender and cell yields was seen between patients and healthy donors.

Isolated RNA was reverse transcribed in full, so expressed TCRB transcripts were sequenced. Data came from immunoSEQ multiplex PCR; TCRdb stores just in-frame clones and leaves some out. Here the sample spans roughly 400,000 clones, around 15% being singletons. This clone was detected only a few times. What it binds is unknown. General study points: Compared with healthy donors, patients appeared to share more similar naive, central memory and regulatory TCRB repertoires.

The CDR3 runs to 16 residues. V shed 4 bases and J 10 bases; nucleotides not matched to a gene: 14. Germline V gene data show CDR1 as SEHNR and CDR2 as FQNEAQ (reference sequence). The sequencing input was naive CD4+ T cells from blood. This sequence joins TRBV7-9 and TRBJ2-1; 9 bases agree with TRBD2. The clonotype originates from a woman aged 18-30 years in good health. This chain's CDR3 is CASSSAGTSSLREQFF. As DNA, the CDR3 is TGTGCCAGCAGCTCGGCCGGGACTAGCTCGCTTAGGGAGCAGTTCTTC.